The T cell receptor beta chain described here comes from a study of technical replicates of blood from several donors. Clones were read by immunoSEQ multiplex PCR, and TCRdb kept only the in-frame ones, dropping some. The sample shows some 56,000 clones, around 93% of them seen only once. V lost 0 bases, J lost 5 bases, and 8 bases stayed unmatched. The CDR3 is 16 residues long. Per germline, CDR1 LGHNA and CDR2 YSLEER. The V gene is TRBV4-3, the J gene TRBJ2-7, with 9 nucleotides matching TRBD2. The sample taken for sequencing was PBMCs. The sequence came from a human donor in good health. Some clones in this sample may be carry-over from other donors' samples. CDR3 coding DNA: TGCGCCAGCAGCCAAGATCAAGCGGGAGGTTCCAACGAGCAGTACTTC. This gives the protein CASSQDQAGGSNEQYF.